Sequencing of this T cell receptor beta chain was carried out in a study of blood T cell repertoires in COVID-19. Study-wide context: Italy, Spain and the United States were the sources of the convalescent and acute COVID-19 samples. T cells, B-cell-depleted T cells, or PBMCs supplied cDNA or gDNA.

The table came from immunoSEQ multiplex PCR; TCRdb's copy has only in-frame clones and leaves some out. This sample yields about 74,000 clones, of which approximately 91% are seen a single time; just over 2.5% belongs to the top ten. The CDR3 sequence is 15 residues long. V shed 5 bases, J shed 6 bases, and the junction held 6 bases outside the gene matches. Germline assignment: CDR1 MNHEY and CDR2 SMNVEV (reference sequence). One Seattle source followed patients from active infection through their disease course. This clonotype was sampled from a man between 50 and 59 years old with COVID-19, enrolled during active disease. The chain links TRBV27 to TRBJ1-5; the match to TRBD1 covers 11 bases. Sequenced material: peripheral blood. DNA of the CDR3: TGTGCCAGCAGTCCAGGACAGGGGGCGTTTCAGCCCCAGCATTTT. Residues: CASSPGQGAFQPQHF.